These 29 T cell receptor beta chains originate from one sample sequenced in a study of T-cell memory formation after mild COVID-19. TCRdb used MiXCR to reprocess the 5' RACE reads, holding one entry per CDR3 protein. Of over 400,000 distinct CDR3 sequences in the sample, more than 20% were seen once. The source material was PBMCs or a T cell subset sorted from them (not recorded which). These receptors originate from an adult woman who had mild COVID-19 (a few samples of this study predate the infection). Cell type and time point are not known.

This clonotype was recorded a few times. The chain uses TRBV11-1 and TRBJ2-1; no clear D. The V end was cut by 5 bases, the J end by 5 bases, with 16 bases between. Germline CDR1 is SGHAT and CDR2 is FQDESV (reference sequence). The CDR3 loop spans 15 amino acids. The CDR3 DNA is TGTGCCAGCAGCCCCCTTGTGGGGATTAACAATGAGCAGTTCTTC. Its translation: CASSPLVGINNEQFF.

The chain links TRBV6-6 to TRBJ2-2; 9 bases fit TRBD2. Germline V lookup: CDR1 MNHNY, CDR2 SVGAGI (reference sequence). The CDR3 sequence is 15 residues long. J gave up 1 base and V 7 bases, and 4 bases lay outside the gene matches. CDR3 sequence reads: CASNIAGVNTGELFF. Here the CDR3 DNA reads TGTGCCAGCAACATAGCGGGAGTGAACACCGGGGAGCTGTTTTTT.

This clonotype was counted only a few times. V gene TRBV25-1 combines with J gene TRBJ2-1, with 8 bases lining up with TRBD2. The CDR3 is 15 amino acids. Trimming took 7 bases from V and 5 from J; bases not matched to a gene: 10. In germline, CDR1 is MGHDK, CDR2 SYGVNS. CDR3 region: CASIREGVPNNEQFF. The CDR3 DNA reads as TGTGCCAGCATACGGGAGGGGGTGCCCAACAATGAGCAGTTCTTC.

This clonotype has ten or more counts. The genes are TRBV6-5 and TRBJ2-6, with a tentative D call TRBD1 (6 bases). CDR1 and CDR2 (germline): MNHEY, SVGAGI. V was shortened by 0 bases and J by 4 bases, with 10 bases between the two germline ends. The CDR3 extends over 16 amino acids. Here the CDR3 DNA reads TGTGCCAGCAGTTACTCATTGGGGGCAGGGGCCAACGTCCTGACTTTC. This codes for CASSYSLGAGANVLTF.

This rearrangement joins TRBV6-2 or TRBV6-3 to TRBJ1-2, with TRBD1 identical over 10 bases. The CDR3 covers 14 residues. Trimming at V came to 6 bases and at J to 8 bases, leaving 9 bases not matched to a gene. Germline assignment: CDR1 MNHEY and CDR2 SVGEGT. CDR3 in amino acids: CASSAGQGIGGYTF. CDR3 sequence (DNA): TGTGCCAGCAGCGCGGGACAGGGGATTGGGGGCTACACCTTC.

This clonotype was found a few times. This chain connects TRBV4-3 to TRBJ2-1, with 11 nucleotides matching TRBD2. Trimming at V came to 3 bases and at J to 7 bases, leaving 8 bases not matched to a gene. The germline CDR1 and CDR2 sequences are LGHNA and YSLEER. The CDR3 runs to 16 residues. CDR3 nucleotide sequence: TGCGCCAGCAGCCAGGGGATAGCGGGAGGGCATAATGAGCAGTTCTTC. It is translated as CASSQGIAGGHNEQFF.

This clonotype was seen a few times. This rearrangement joins TRBV7-8 to TRBJ2-7, with 10 bases lining up with TRBD2. The CDR3 spans 15 residues. J was trimmed by 3 bases and V by 5 bases; bases with no gene match: 7. CDR1 SGHVS and CDR2 FQNEAQ come from the germline V gene. For the CDR3, the DNA is TGTGCCAGCAGCATTCTAGCGGGAGACGACTACGAGCAGTACTTC. It translates to CASSILAGDDYEQYF.

The chain carries TRBV5-4 and TRBJ2-1, with 14 bases identical to TRBD2. V gave up 3 bases and J gave up 12 bases; unmatched junction bases: 11. The germline CDR1 and CDR2 sequences are SGHNT and YYREEE (reference sequence). The length of the CDR3 is 16 residues. The CDR3 spells CASSWMPGLAGVGQFF. Written as DNA, the CDR3 is TGTGCCAGCAGCTGGATGCCGGGACTAGCGGGAGTGGGGCAGTTCTTC.

This clonotype was picked up a small number of times. The chain couples TRBV3-1 to TRBJ2-3; D gene unclear. This CDR3 has 13 residues. V shed 7 bases and J shed 2 bases, with 10 bases lying between them. In germline, CDR1 is LGHDT, CDR2 YNNKEL (reference sequence). The CDR3 DNA is TGTGCCAGCACAGAACTTAACACAGATACGCAGTATTTT. It is translated as CASTELNTDTQYF.

CDR3 region: CASSFGLGWGNQPQHF. CDR3 sequence (DNA): TGTGCCAGCAGTTTCGGTTTGGGCTGGGGCAATCAGCCCCAGCATTTT. The chain is built from TRBV12-3 or TRBV12-4 and TRBJ1-5; no firm D call. V shed 3 bases and J shed 2 bases, with 14 bases lying between them. This CDR3 is 16 amino acids long.

This clonotype was found many times. This chain links TRBV5-6 with TRBJ2-1, with unresolved D. Trimming took off 4 bases at V and 4 bases at J, with 12 bases between the two ends. This CDR3 comprises 14 residues. Germline V lookup: CDR1 SGHDT, CDR2 YYEEEE. DNA for the CDR3: TGTGCCAGCAGCAGCTTGGGTGGGTACAATGAGCAGTTCTTC. This encodes CASSSLGGYNEQFF.

This clonotype occurred a few times. The V gene is TRBV6-6, the J gene TRBJ2-3, with 9 positions matching TRBD1. The CDR3 consists of 17 residues. Trimming took 5 bases from V and 0 from J; bases not matched to a gene: 9. Germline-derived CDR1 and CDR2 are MNHNY and SVGAGI (reference sequence). CDR3 loop: CASSGATGGFSTDTQYF. CDR3 bases: TGTGCCAGCAGTGGGGCAACAGGGGGCTTTAGCACAGATACGCAGTATTTT.

The chain joins TRBV12-3 or TRBV12-4 to TRBJ2-3; D is uncertain. This CDR3 has 16 residues. Trimming pared 2 bases from V and 0 bases from J, leaving 12 bases between. CDR3 residues: CASSLWAEASTDTQYF. In nucleotides, the CDR3 is TGTGCCAGCAGTTTATGGGCAGAAGCCAGCACAGATACGCAGTATTTT.

This clonotype was detected many times. The V and J genes are TRBV5-6 and TRBJ2-3; 8 positions agree with TRBD2. Germline V gene sequence: CDR1 SGHDT, CDR2 YYEEEE. V lost 0 bases to trimming and J lost 4 bases; unmatched junction nucleotides: 4. The CDR3 totals 15 residues. The CDR3 DNA is TGTGCCAGCAGCTTGGCGTCGGGAGGGCCAGATACGCAGTATTTT. Residues: CASSLASGGPDTQYF.

This clonotype was recorded a few times. V is TRBV4-2 and J is TRBJ2-3, with 12 positions matching TRBD2. This CDR3 contains 17 residues. V lost 0 bases, J lost 5 bases, and 6 bases stayed unmatched. CDR1 is LGHNA, CDR2 YNFKEQ, per germline. This CDR3 reads CASSQDRLAGVVDTQYF. CDR3 bases: TGTGCCAGCAGCCAAGACAGACTAGCGGGAGTGGTAGATACGCAGTATTTT.

V and J are TRBV5-1 and TRBJ2-2, with 8 bases lining up with TRBD1. Trimming took 0 bases from V and 6 from J; bases not matched to a gene: 7. The CDR3 extends over 16 amino acids. Germline CDR1 SGHRS, CDR2 YFSETQ. CDR3 bases: TGCGCCAGCAGCTTGGCGACAGGGGTTTGGTCCGGGGAGCTGTTTTTT. This gives the protein CASSLATGVWSGELFF. The full variable domain, completed using reference TRBV5-1 and TRBJ2-2, is KAGVTQTPRYLIKTRGQQVTLSCSPISGHRSVSWYQQTPGQGLQFLFEYFSETQRNKGNFPGRFSGRQFSNSRSEMNVSTLELGDSALYLCASSLATGVWSGELFFGEGSRLTVL.

A few counts support this clonotype. This chain uses TRBV24-1 with TRBJ1-5; no definite D call. Trimming cost V 9 bases and J 2 bases, with 10 bases left between them. The CDR3 loop spans 13 amino acids. Germline CDR1 KGHDR, CDR2 SFDVKD. CDR3 nucleotide sequence: TGTGCCACCGCCGGACGGGGCAATCAGCCCCAGCATTTT. Encoded protein: CATAGRGNQPQHF.

This clonotype has more than one count but fewer than ten. The chain is built from TRBV2 and TRBJ2-1; D not certain. The CDR3 is 13 amino acids. V was cut by 3 bases and J by 8 bases, with 11 bases left in between. Germline V gene lookup returns CDR1 SNHLY and CDR2 FYNNEI. CDR3 sequence (DNA): TGTGCCAGCAGTGATCCCCTAGTAGATGAGCAGTTCTTC. Protein: CASSDPLVDEQFF.

Only a few counts were recorded for this clonotype. The chain employs TRBV20-1 and TRBJ2-7, with D perhaps matching TRBD1 (6 bases). V was shortened by 0 bases and J by 2 bases, with 17 bases between the two germline ends. The CDR3 runs to 16 residues. Germline CDR1 DFQATT, CDR2 SNEGSKA (reference sequence). CDR3 in DNA: TGCAGTGCTAGAGATTTTAATCGGGACAAAGCCTACGAGCAGTACTTC. Its translation is CSARDFNRDKAYEQYF.

This clonotype was detected only a few times. V usage is TRBV4-1 and J usage is TRBJ1-1; D ambiguous. V dropped 4 bases and J dropped 5 bases, with 11 bases sitting between them. The CDR3 consists of 13 residues. The germline V gene has CDR1 MGHRA and CDR2 YSYEKL. The CDR3 sequence: CASSPDPGTEAFF. The CDR3 DNA reads as TGCGCCAGCAGCCCGGATCCGGGGACTGAAGCTTTCTTT.

This clonotype occurred a few times. V gene TRBV15 combines with J gene TRBJ2-3; D remains ambiguous. Trimming removed 3 bases at V and 2 bases at J, with 6 bases between. CDR1 is LNHNV, CDR2 YYDKDF, per germline (reference sequence). The CDR3 totals 13 residues. CDR3 amino acids: CATSRDITDTQYF. The CDR3 coding sequence is TGTGCCACCAGCAGGGATATCACAGATACGCAGTATTTT.

This clonotype was counted between two and nine times. The rearrangement links TRBV7-8 to TRBJ1-2; a possible D gene is TRBD1 (5 bases). The CDR3 sequence is 14 residues long. CDR1 SGHVS and CDR2 FQNEAQ come from the germline V gene. The V end lost 3 bases, the J end lost 4 bases, and 12 bases lay between the germline ends. The CDR3 loop is CASSFAREGYGYTF. The CDR3 DNA sequence: TGTGCCAGCAGCTTTGCCAGGGAGGGCTATGGCTACACCTTC.

Only a few counts were recorded for this clonotype. This chain uses TRBV5-1 with TRBJ2-3; TRBD2 agrees at 8 bases. Germline V gives CDR1 SGHRS, CDR2 YFSETQ. This CDR3 comprises 15 residues. Trimming at V came to 0 bases and at J to 5 bases, leaving 5 bases not matched to a gene. CDR3 DNA: TGCGCCAGCAGCTTGGGGGCGGGAGGCAAAGATACGCAGTATTTT. Amino acids: CASSLGAGGKDTQYF.

The rearrangement uses TRBV12-3 or TRBV12-4 and TRBJ1-2; 11 bases fit TRBD1. V dropped 6 bases and J dropped 2; count of bases not matched to a gene: 11. The CDR3 loop spans 17 amino acids. The chain's CDR3 is CASRYAFRDRGNYGYTF. CDR3 nucleotides: TGTGCCAGCAGATATGCCTTTCGGGACAGGGGGAACTATGGCTACACCTTC.

The V call is TRBV5-1, the J call TRBJ2-3; 7 bases are a match to TRBD2. CDR3 length equals 15 residues. CDR1 is SGHRS and CDR2 is YFSETQ in the germline V gene. V shed 4 bases, J shed 7 bases, and the junction held 12 bases outside the gene matches. Written as DNA, the CDR3 is TGCGCCAGCAGCCCCGACCGACTAGCAGCGCATACGCAGTATTTT. Protein product: CASSPDRLAAHTQYF.

The chain employs TRBV6-5 and TRBJ1-6; D is ambiguous. With 2 bases removed from V and 7 bases from J, the gap between germline ends came to 18 bases. In germline, CDR1 is MNHEY, CDR2 SVGAGI. CDR3 length: 17 residues. The CDR3 nucleotides are TGTGCCAGCAGTTACCAGGACCCCCTATGGCGAAATTCACCCCTCCACTTT. As protein: CASSYQDPLWRNSPLHF.

The chain uses TRBV7-8 and TRBJ1-5; TRBD1 matches 10 bases. Germline trimming cut 4 bases from V and 1 base from J; bases unmatched to any gene: 10. CDR1 is SGHVS, CDR2 FQNEAQ, per germline. CDR3 length: 18 amino acids. Written as DNA, the CDR3 is TGTGCCAGCAGCTGGGACAGGGGAGAAGCTGCGAGCAATCAGCCCCAGCATTTT. Its translation: CASSWDRGEAASNQPQHF.

This clonotype was seen only a few times. This chain uses TRBV12-3 or TRBV12-4 with TRBJ2-6, with 8 bases fitting TRBD1. The CDR3 length is 15 residues. V was pared by 6 bases and J by 4 bases, with 5 bases of the junction left unmatched. CDR3 nucleotide sequence: TGTGCCAGCAGCCTCAGGGGGCTAGGGGCCAACGTCCTGACTTTC. Amino acid sequence: CASSLRGLGANVLTF.

This clonotype was counted between two and nine times. The chain couples TRBV6-1 to TRBJ1-5; D is perhaps TRBD1 (5 bases). Germline V gene data show CDR1 as MNHNS and CDR2 as SASEGT. The germline V and J ends were trimmed by 0 bases and 3 bases, with 9 bases remaining between them. The CDR3 is made up of 15 amino acids. The CDR3 loop reads CASSEAWGYNQPQHF. Here the CDR3 DNA reads TGTGCCAGCAGTGAAGCCTGGGGGTACAATCAGCCCCAGCATTTT.